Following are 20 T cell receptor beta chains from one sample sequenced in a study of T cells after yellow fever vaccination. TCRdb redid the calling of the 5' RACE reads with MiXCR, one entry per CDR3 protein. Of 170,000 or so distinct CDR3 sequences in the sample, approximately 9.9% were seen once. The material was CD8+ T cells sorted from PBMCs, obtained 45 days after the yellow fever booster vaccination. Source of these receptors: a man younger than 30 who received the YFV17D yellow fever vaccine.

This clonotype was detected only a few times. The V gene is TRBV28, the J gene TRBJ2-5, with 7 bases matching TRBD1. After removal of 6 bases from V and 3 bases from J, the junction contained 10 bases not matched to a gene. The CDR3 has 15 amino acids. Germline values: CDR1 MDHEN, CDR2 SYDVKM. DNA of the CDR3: TGTGCCAGCAGACCTTGGACAGGTACCGAAGAGACCCAGTACTTC. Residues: CASRPWTGTEETQYF.

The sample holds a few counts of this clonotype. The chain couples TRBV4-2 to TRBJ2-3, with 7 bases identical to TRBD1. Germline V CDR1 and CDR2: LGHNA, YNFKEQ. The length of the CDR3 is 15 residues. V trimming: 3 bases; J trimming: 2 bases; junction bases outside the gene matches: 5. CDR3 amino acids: CASSHSGGPTDTQYF. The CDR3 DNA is TGTGCCAGCAGCCACTCAGGGGGACCCACAGATACGCAGTATTTT.

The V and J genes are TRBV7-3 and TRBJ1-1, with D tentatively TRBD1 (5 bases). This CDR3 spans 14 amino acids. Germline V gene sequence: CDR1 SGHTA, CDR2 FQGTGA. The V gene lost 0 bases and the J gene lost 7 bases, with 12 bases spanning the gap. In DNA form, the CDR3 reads TGTGCCAGCAGCTTAACTGGGGGAGAGGGTGAAGCTTTCTTT. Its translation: CASSLTGGEGEAFF.

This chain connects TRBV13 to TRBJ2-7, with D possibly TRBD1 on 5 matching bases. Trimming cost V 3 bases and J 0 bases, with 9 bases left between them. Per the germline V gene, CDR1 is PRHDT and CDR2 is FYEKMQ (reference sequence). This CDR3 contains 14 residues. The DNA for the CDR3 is TGTGCCAGCAGCTTTATGACAGCCTCCTACGAGCAGTACTTC. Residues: CASSFMTASYEQYF.

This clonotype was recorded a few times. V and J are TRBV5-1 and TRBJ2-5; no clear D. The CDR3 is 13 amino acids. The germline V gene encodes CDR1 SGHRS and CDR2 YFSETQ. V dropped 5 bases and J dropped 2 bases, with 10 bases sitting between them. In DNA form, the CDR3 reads TGCGCCAGCAGTAGTGGGTATCAAGAGACCCAGTACTTC. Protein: CASSSGYQETQYF. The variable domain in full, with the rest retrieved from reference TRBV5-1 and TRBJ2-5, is KAGVTQTPRYLIKTRGQQVTLSCSPISGHRSVSWYQQTPGQGLQFLFEYFSETQRNKGNFPGRFSGRQFSNSRSEMNVSTLELGDSALYLCASSSGYQETQYFGPGTRLLVL.

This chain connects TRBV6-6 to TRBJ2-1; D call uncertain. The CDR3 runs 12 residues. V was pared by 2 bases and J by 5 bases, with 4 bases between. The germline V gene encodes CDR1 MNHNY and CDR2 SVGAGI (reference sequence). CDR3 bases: TGTGCCAGCAGTTACCTACACAATGAGCAGTTCTTC. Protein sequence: CASSYLHNEQFF.

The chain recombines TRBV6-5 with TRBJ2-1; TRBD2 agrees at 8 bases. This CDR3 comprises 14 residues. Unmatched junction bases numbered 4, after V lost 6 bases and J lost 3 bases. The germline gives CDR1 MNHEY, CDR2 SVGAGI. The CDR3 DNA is TGTGCCAGCAGGTTTAGCGGGGTCTACAATGAGCAGTTCTTC. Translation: CASRFSGVYNEQFF.

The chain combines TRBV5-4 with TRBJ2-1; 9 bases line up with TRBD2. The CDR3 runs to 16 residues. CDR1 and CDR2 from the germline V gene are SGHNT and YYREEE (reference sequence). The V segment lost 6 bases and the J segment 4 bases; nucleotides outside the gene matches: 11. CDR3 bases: TGTGCCAGCACCCCGGAACAGCGGGGGGATTACAATGAGCAGTTCTTC. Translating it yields CASTPEQRGDYNEQFF.

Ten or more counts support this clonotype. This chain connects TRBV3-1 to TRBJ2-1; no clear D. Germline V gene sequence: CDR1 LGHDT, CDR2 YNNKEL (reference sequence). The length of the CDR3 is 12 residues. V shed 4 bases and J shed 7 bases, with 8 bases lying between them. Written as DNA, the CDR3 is TGTGCCAGCAGCCCAATGGGTAATGAGCAGTTCTTC. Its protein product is CASSPMGNEQFF.

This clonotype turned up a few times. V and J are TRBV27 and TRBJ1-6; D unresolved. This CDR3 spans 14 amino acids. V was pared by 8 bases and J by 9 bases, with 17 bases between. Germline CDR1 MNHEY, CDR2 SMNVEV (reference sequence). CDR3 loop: CASGRRTYGSPLHF. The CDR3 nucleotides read TGTGCCAGCGGTCGACGGACCTACGGTTCACCCCTCCACTTT.

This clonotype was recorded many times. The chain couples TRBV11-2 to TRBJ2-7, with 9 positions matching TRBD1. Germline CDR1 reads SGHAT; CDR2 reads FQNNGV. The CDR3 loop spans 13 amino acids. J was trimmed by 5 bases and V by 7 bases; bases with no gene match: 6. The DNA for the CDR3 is TGTGCCAGCACGTGGACAGGGGTACACGAGCAGTACGTC. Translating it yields CASTWTGVHEQYV.

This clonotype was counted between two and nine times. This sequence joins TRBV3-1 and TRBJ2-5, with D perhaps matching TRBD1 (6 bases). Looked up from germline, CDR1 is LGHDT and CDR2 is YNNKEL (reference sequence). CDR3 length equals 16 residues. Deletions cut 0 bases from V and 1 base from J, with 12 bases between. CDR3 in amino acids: CASSQEGAPFQETQYF. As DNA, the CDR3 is TGTGCCAGCAGCCAAGAGGGGGCTCCTTTCCAAGAGACCCAGTACTTC.

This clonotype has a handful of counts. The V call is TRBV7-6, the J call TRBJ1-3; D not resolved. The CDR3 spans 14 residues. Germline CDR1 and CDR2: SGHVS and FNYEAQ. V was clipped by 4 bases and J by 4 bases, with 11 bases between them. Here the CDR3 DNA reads TGTGCCAGCAGCTCCCCCCCGACAGGAAACACCATATATTTT. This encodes CASSSPPTGNTIYF.

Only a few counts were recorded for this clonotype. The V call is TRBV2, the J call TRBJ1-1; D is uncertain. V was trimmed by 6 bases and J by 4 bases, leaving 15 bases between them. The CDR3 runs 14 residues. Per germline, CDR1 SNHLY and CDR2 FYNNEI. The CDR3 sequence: CASSHFPESTEAFF. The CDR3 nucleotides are TGTGCCAGCAGCCACTTCCCAGAGAGCACTGAAGCTTTCTTT.

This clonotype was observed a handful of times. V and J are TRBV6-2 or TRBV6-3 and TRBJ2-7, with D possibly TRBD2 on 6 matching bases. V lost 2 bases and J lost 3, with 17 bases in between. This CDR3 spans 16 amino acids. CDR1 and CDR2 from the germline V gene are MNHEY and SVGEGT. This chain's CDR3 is CASSYPNGRAIYEQYF. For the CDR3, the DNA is TGTGCCAGCAGTTACCCCAACGGGAGAGCCATCTACGAGCAGTACTTC.

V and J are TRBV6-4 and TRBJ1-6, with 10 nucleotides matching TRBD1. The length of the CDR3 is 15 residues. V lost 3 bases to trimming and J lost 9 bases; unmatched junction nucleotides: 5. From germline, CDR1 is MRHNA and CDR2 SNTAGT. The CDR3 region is CASSERQGASSPLHF. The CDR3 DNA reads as TGTGCCAGCAGTGAGAGACAGGGGGCAAGTTCACCCCTCCACTTT.

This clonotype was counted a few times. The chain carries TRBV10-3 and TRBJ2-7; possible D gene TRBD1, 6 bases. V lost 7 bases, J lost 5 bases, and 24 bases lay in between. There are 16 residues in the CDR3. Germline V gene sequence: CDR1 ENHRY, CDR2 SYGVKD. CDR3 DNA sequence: TGTGCCATCAATCCGGGCAATTCAGGGGCTTTCGACGAGCAGTACTTC. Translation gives CAINPGNSGAFDEQYF.

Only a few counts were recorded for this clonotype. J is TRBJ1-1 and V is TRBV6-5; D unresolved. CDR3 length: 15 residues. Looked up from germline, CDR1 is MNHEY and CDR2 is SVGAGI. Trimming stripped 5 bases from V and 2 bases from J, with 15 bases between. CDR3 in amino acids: CASSLWFGSNTEAFF. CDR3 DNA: TGTGCCAGCAGTCTGTGGTTCGGGTCCAACACTGAAGCTTTCTTT.

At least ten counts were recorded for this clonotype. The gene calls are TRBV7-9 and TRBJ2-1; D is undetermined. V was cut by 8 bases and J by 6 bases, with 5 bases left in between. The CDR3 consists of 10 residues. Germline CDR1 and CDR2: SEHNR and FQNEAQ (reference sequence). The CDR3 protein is CASRSNEQFF. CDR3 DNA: TGTGCCAGCCGTTCCAATGAGCAGTTCTTC.

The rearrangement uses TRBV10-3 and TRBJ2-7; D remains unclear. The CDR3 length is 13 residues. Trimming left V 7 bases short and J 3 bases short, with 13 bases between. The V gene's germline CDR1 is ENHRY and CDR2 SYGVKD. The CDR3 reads CAITPVGNYEQYF. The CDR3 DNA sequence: TGTGCCATCACCCCCGTGGGCAACTACGAGCAGTACTTC.